This T cell receptor (beta chain) originates from a study of CD4+ T cells in melanoma. J was trimmed by 13 bases and V by 5 bases; bases with no gene match: 7. Germline-derived CDR1 and CDR2 are MNHEY and SVGAGI. This CDR3 region has 12 residues. General study points: Reportedly, melanoma neoantigen-specific CD4+ T cells showed varied differentiation states. CD8+ T cell, macrophage and B cell function reportedly correlated with neoantigen-specific CD4+ T cells.

As regards this clone: Its antigen remains unidentified.

Clones were sequenced by immunoSEQ multiplex PCR, and TCRdb holds only the in-frame ones, with some missing. The sample shows about 110,000 clones, 80% to 95% of them seen only once. The origin of this receptor is a human donor with melanoma. Sequencing input: peripheral blood. The rearrangement joins TRBV6-5 to TRBJ2-1, with TRBD2 identical over 8 bases. The CDR3 nucleotides read TGTGCCAGCAGTACAGCGGGAGTCCCTCAGTTCTTC. This sequence encodes CASSTAGVPQFF.